Each of the 9 T cell receptor beta chains below was sequenced from the same sample in a study of CD4 and CD8 cells across lung adenocarcinoma regions (dated by TCRdb to 2017 to 2018). The receptor library was made with PCR. The sequencer was a HiSeq X Ten. The public reads were reprocessed in TCRdb via fastp at Q25 and MiXCR, keeping in-frame beta chains. All rows with the same CDR3 protein become a single entry with the most common DNA and genes. In this sample the table shows around 25,000 distinct CDR3 sequences, approximately 52% of which occur a single time. In total, the top ten clones hold about 22% of the sample. Material for sequencing was CD4+ T cells from the center of a lung tumor. The label giving this sample's cell subset or site can be read as: tumor center region. These receptors were collected from a male donor with lung adenocarcinoma. The CD4 and CD8 labels of this study may be unreliable.

Regarding this clonotype: One junction end disagrees with the germline gene, perhaps due to a read error. The V gene is TRBV10-3, the J gene TRBJ2-1; the D gene could be TRBD1 or TRBD2 (6 bases each). The J call may be faulty, since TRBJ2-5 better matches the DNA end. The germline gives CDR1 ENHRY, CDR2 SYGVKD. There are 13 residues in the CDR3. CDR3 sequence reads: CAGSPPGANDQYF. For the CDR3, the DNA is TGCGCGGGTAGCCCCCCGGGGGCCAACGACCAGTACTTC.

CDR3 bases: TGTGCCAGTCAGCAAAACTCTGGAAACACCATATATTTT. It specifies CASQQNSGNTIYF. The rearrangement joins TRBV12-3 or TRBV12-4 to TRBJ1-3; no definite D call. CDR3 size: 13 residues. Trimming stripped 9 bases from V and 0 bases from J, with 9 bases between.

The chain joins TRBV4-1 to TRBJ1-2, with 9 nucleotides matching TRBD1. The CDR3 spans 14 residues. The V gene's germline CDR1 is MGHRA and CDR2 YSYEKL. V shed 6 bases and J 2 bases; nucleotides not matched to a gene: 4. The DNA for the CDR3 is TGCGCCAGCAGTGGGACAGGGCCCAACTATGGCTACACCTTC. Translated: CASSGTGPNYGYTF.

As for this clonotype: One junction end does not reproduce the germline sequence, and a read error may be involved. The V call is TRBV6-5, the J call TRBJ2-3; the match to TRBD2 covers 7 bases. The CDR3 loop spans 16 amino acids. CDR1 is MNHEY and CDR2 is SVGAGI in the germline V gene. CDR3 DNA: TGTGCCAGCAGTTGGTCCAAGGGCGGGAGCGTCAGTGAGCAGTTCTTT. It encodes CASSWSKGGSVSEQFF.

The table lists this clonotype with a few counts. The chain couples TRBV3-1 to TRBJ2-4, with a weak D call TRBD2 (6 bases). Trimming pared 1 base from V and 4 bases from J, leaving 11 bases between. This CDR3 spans 15 amino acids. Germline CDR1 reads LGHDT; CDR2 reads YNNKEL (reference sequence). CDR3 nucleotide sequence: TGTGCCAGCAGCCAAGCCGGGAGTTTGAAAAACATTCAGTACTTC. Translated, it gives CASSQAGSLKNIQYF.

With regard to this clonotype: At one end the junction does not follow the germline gene, possibly because of a read error. CDR3 DNA sequence: TGTGCCAGCAGAGGGCCAGCGGGAGGCGAGAAGCAGTATTTC. Amino acids: CASRGPAGGEKQYF. J is TRBJ2-3 and V is TRBV6-1; 9 bases are shared with TRBD2. Germline CDR1 is MNHNS and CDR2 is SASEGT. CDR3 length equals 14 residues.

This clonotype is medium-sized within its sample. The chain joins TRBV6-5 to TRBJ2-3; 8 positions match TRBD2. CDR3 length equals 14 residues. CDR1 and CDR2 from the germline V gene are MNHEY and SVGAGI. The J segment lost 4 bases and the V segment lost 0 bases, leaving 0 bases of the junction unmatched. Here the CDR3 DNA reads TGTGCCAGCAGTTACTCAGCGGGAGCAGATACGCAGTATTTT. Translation gives CASSYSAGADTQYF.

The chain links TRBV27 to TRBJ2-1; 10 bases are shared with TRBD2. Germline V lookup: CDR1 MNHEY, CDR2 SMNVEV (reference sequence). The V segment lost 2 bases and the J segment 13 bases; nucleotides outside the gene matches: 17. This CDR3 contains 17 residues. The CDR3 reads CASSLIAGGAIPETQFF. The CDR3 nucleotides are TGTGCCAGCAGTTTAATAGCGGGAGGAGCGATCCCAGAGACCCAGTTCTTC.

The chain carries TRBV4-2 and TRBJ2-3; D unresolved. From germline, CDR1 is LGHNA and CDR2 YNFKEQ. There are 16 residues in the CDR3. V was pared by 4 bases and J by 9 bases, with 23 bases between. CDR3 protein: CASSRLGGRDQETQYF. For the CDR3, the DNA is TGTGCCAGCAGCCGACTCGGCGGCCGCGACCAAGAGACGCAGTATTTT.